The rows below give T cell receptor beta chains drawn from one sample of a study of regulatory T cells in long-lasting Graves disease. In TCRdb, the multiplex PCR reads were re-called with MiXCR into one record per CDR3 protein. The top ten hold around 7.6% of the sample, which has fewer than 450,000 distinct CDR3 sequences, approximately 15% seen once. A further study also used this sample, focusing on T cells in Graves' hyperthyroidism and ophthalmopathy.

Material: peripheral blood mononuclear cells (PBMCs), obtained at new diagnosis, from a patient treated with antithyroid drugs. The source is a woman aged 40 to 50 with Graves disease. Each CDR3 is given with its conserved first and last residue. The D gene is left open where the match is weak. Not every row has a clone size; where given, it reads once, few, many or a size class.

v_gene	abundance	j_gene	d_gene	CDR3nt	CDR3aa
TRBV10-3	few	TRBJ1-2	NA	TGTGCCACGACAGCTAACTATGGCTACACCTTC	CATTANYGYTF
TRBV11-2	many	TRBJ2-2	NA	TGTGCCAGCAGCTACCTTATAAGGGAGCTGTTTTTT	CASSYLIRELFF
TRBV14	few	TRBJ2-1	NA	TGTGCCAGGAATCCGATAGGCAATGAGCAGTTCTTC	CARNPIGNEQFF
TRBV6-2/TRBV6-3	many	TRBJ2-1	NA	TGTGCCAGCAGTTCCCCCCTCCGGGACCGACGGTACGGGGTGCCCTACAATGAGCAGTTCTTC	CASSSPLRDRRYGVPYNEQFF
TRBV24-1	NA	TRBJ2-7	TRBD1	TGTGCCACCAGTCGCTCCGGGACAGGGGGCCACGAGCAGTACTTC	CATSRSGTGGHEQYF
TRBV24-1	NA	TRBJ2-5	NA	TGTGCCACCAGTGATTATAGTCATCTCGGGGAGACCCAGTACTTC	CATSDYSHLGETQYF
TRBV20-1	many	TRBJ1-5	TRBD1	TGCAGTGCTGCGCGTATGACAGGGGTATATAGCAATCAGCCCCAGCATTTT	CSAARMTGVYSNQPQHF
TRBV6-2/TRBV6-3	NA	TRBJ2-4	NA	TGTGCCAGCAGTTACTCGTTCAGTGGTGAAGACATTCAGTACTTC	CASSYSFSGEDIQYF
TRBV2	many	TRBJ2-2	TRBD2	TGTGCCAGTAGCGGGAGCAATACCGGGGAGCTGTTTTTT	CASSGSNTGELFF
TRBV28	few	TRBJ2-3	TRBD2	TGTGCCAGCAGTCATAGCGGGTATAGCACAGATACGCAGTATTTT	CASSHSGYSTDTQYF